A selection of T cell receptor beta chains follows, all from one sample in a study of T cell responses to AZD1222 COVID-19 vaccine. The repertoire was sequenced with immunoSEQ multiplex PCR; TCRdb's copy has only in-frame clones and lacks some. The sample shows some 170,000 clones, around 90% of them seen only once. The specimen was peripheral blood, collected on day 0 of MenACWY control vaccination. The receptors derive from an adult in good health. The CDR3 runs from the conserved cysteine through the conserved F or W. The D gene is left open where the match is weak. Some rows mark clone size as missing; the rest say once, few, many or name a class of expanded clone.

CDR3 DNA: TGCAGCGTTTCAGCGACAGGGGCCTACGAGCAGTACTTC; CDR3 protein: CSVSATGAYEQYF; D gene: TRBD1; V gene: TRBV29-1; J gene: TRBJ2-7; clone size: -
CDR3 DNA: TGTGCCAGCAGCACTAGCGGGGCTAGCTCCTACGAGCAGTACTTC; CDR3 protein: CASSTSGASSYEQYF; D gene: TRBD2; V gene: TRBV7-2; J gene: TRBJ2-7; clone size: -
CDR3 DNA: TGTGCCAGCAGCTCCCAGGGGGCGCTTACCGGGGAGCTGTTTTTT; CDR3 protein: CASSSQGALTGELFF; D gene: TRBD1; V gene: TRBV6-2/TRBV6-3; J gene: TRBJ2-2; clone size: few
CDR3 DNA: TGTGCCAGCAGTTTCTCTTCAGGGGCCTATAATGAAAAACTGTTTTTT; CDR3 protein: CASSFSSGAYNEKLFF; D gene: -; V gene: TRBV28; J gene: TRBJ1-4; clone size: -
CDR3 DNA: TGTGCCAGCTCACCAGAGGTGAACAAACTGTTTTTT; CDR3 protein: CASSPEVNKLFF; D gene: -; V gene: TRBV18; J gene: TRBJ1-4; clone size: -
CDR3 DNA: TGTGCCAGCAGTCCTACAGGGGGCGGATTGGGCGCAGATACGCAGTATTTT; CDR3 protein: CASSPTGGGLGADTQYF; D gene: TRBD1; V gene: TRBV28; J gene: TRBJ2-3; clone size: -
CDR3 DNA: TGTGCCAGCAGCTTAGCGTCGGCAGGGGGGCCCCTCCACTTT; CDR3 protein: CASSLASAGGPLHF; D gene: TRBD1; V gene: TRBV7-9; J gene: TRBJ1-6; clone size: -
CDR3 DNA: TGTGCCAGCACGGGACATAGGAGTGAAGCTTTCTTT; CDR3 protein: CASTGHRSEAFF; D gene: -; V gene: TRBV6-5; J gene: TRBJ1-1; clone size: -
CDR3 DNA: TGTGCCAGTAGTTGGGCAGGGGTTATGACAGATACGCAGTATTTT; CDR3 protein: CASSWAGVMTDTQYF; D gene: -; V gene: TRBV19; J gene: TRBJ2-3; clone size: -
CDR3 DNA: TGTGCCATCACTCAAGCGGGAGGGTACGATGAGCAGTTCTTC; CDR3 protein: CAITQAGGYDEQFF; D gene: TRBD2; V gene: TRBV10-3; J gene: TRBJ2-1; clone size: -
CDR3 DNA: TGTGCCAGCTCACCGGGGCAGGGCAACGGCGAGCAGTACTTC; CDR3 protein: CASSPGQGNGEQYF; D gene: -; V gene: TRBV18; J gene: TRBJ2-7; clone size: -
CDR3 DNA: TGTGCCAGTAGTATCGGTGACGGGCGAAACACCATATATTTT; CDR3 protein: CASSIGDGRNTIYF; D gene: -; V gene: TRBV19; J gene: TRBJ1-3; clone size: -
CDR3 DNA: TGTGCCAGCAGCTCTAGCGGGCAGAACACCGGGGAGCTGTTTTTT; CDR3 protein: CASSSSGQNTGELFF; D gene: TRBD2; V gene: TRBV7-3; J gene: TRBJ2-2; clone size: -
CDR3 DNA: TGTGCCAGCAGCCAAGCCGGGACAGGGCATGGCTACACCTTC; CDR3 protein: CASSQAGTGHGYTF; D gene: TRBD1; V gene: TRBV4-2; J gene: TRBJ1-2; clone size: -
CDR3 DNA: TGTGCCAGCAGCTTTCAAACTAGCGGGAGAGAGACCCAGTACTTC; CDR3 protein: CASSFQTSGRETQYF; D gene: TRBD2; V gene: TRBV7-2; J gene: TRBJ2-5; clone size: -
CDR3 DNA: TGTGCCAGCAGCGACAGGGGCATGAACACTGAAGCTTTCTTT; CDR3 protein: CASSDRGMNTEAFF; D gene: TRBD1; V gene: TRBV3-1/TRBV3-2; J gene: TRBJ1-1; clone size: -
CDR3 DNA: TGTGCCAGCAGTGGGGGTGAAAAACTGTTTTTT; CDR3 protein: CASSGGEKLFF; D gene: -; V gene: TRBV6-8; J gene: TRBJ1-4; clone size: -
CDR3 DNA: TGTGCCAGCAAATCCACGGGGAACACTGAAGCTTTCTTT; CDR3 protein: CASKSTGNTEAFF; D gene: -; V gene: TRBV6-4; J gene: TRBJ1-1; clone size: -
CDR3 DNA: TGTGCCAGCAGTCCCCTGCGGTACAATGAGCAGTTCTTC; CDR3 protein: CASSPLRYNEQFF; D gene: -; V gene: TRBV6-5; J gene: TRBJ2-1; clone size: -
CDR3 DNA: TGTGCCAGCAGCCTCATAGCCAAAAACATTCAGTACTTC; CDR3 protein: CASSLIAKNIQYF; D gene: -; V gene: TRBV7-2; J gene: TRBJ2-4; clone size: -
CDR3 DNA: TGTGCCACCAGTGATCGAACAGGGATTTTACAGGGAGCTTTCTTT; CDR3 protein: CATSDRTGILQGAFF; D gene: -; V gene: TRBV24-1; J gene: TRBJ1-1; clone size: -
CDR3 DNA: TGTGCCAGCAGTTCGCCTCTGGGGGGGGGTTCCTACAATGAGCAGTTCTTC; CDR3 protein: CASSSPLGGGSYNEQFF; D gene: TRBD2; V gene: TRBV11-2; J gene: TRBJ2-1; clone size: -
CDR3 DNA: TGTGCCAGCAGACTAGCGGGAGGGTACAATGAGCAGTTCTTC; CDR3 protein: CASRLAGGYNEQFF; D gene: TRBD2; V gene: TRBV27; J gene: TRBJ2-1; clone size: -
CDR3 DNA: TGTGCCTGGAGGCCCGGACTAGCGGGAGTCAATGAGCAGTTCTTC; CDR3 protein: CAWRPGLAGVNEQFF; D gene: TRBD2; V gene: TRBV30; J gene: TRBJ2-1; clone size: -
CDR3 DNA: TGTGCCAGCAGCCAGATGTTGCAGGGGGGGCAGTATTTT; CDR3 protein: CASSQMLQGGQYF; D gene: -; V gene: TRBV4-2; J gene: TRBJ2-3; clone size: -
CDR3 DNA: TGTGCCAGCAGTCTCCCCCCTCCCGTCTCCCAGCATTTT; CDR3 protein: CASSLPPPVSQHF; D gene: -; V gene: TRBV28; J gene: TRBJ1-5; clone size: -
CDR3 DNA: TGTGCCAGCAGCTCGAGACTAGCGGGAGGGACCAAGCGACTTTACGAGCAGTACTTC; CDR3 protein: CASSSRLAGGTKRLYEQYF; D gene: TRBD2; V gene: TRBV5-5; J gene: TRBJ2-7; clone size: once
CDR3 DNA: TGTGCCAGCAGCTACCCGGCGAACTATGGCTACACCTTC; CDR3 protein: CASSYPANYGYTF; D gene: -; V gene: TRBV5-4; J gene: TRBJ1-2; clone size: -
CDR3 DNA: TGTGCCAGCAGTGAGGGCCGGGACAGCCTCTCCTACGAGCAGTACTTC; CDR3 protein: CASSEGRDSLSYEQYF; D gene: TRBD1; V gene: TRBV28; J gene: TRBJ2-7; clone size: once
CDR3 DNA: TGCGCCAGCAGCTCCCTAGCGGGGGTATTTCGAGATACGCAGTATTTT; CDR3 protein: CASSSLAGVFRDTQYF; D gene: TRBD2; V gene: TRBV5-1; J gene: TRBJ2-3; clone size: -
CDR3 DNA: TGTGCCAGCAGCCCGACGAGGGGTGGGGGAAACAATGAGCAGTTCTTC; CDR3 protein: CASSPTRGGGNNEQFF; D gene: -; V gene: TRBV6-2/TRBV6-3; J gene: TRBJ2-1; clone size: -
CDR3 DNA: TGCGCCAGCAGCTCTACCACGGGGGGCGAGAACTATGGCTACACCTTC; CDR3 protein: CASSSTTGGENYGYTF; D gene: -; V gene: TRBV5-1; J gene: TRBJ1-2; clone size: -